This T cell receptor beta chain comes out of a study of blood T cell repertoires in COVID-19. About the research overall: Acute and convalescent COVID-19 specimens originated in the United States, Italy and Spain.

The authors' processing: By means of reference gene primer amplification, nucleated cell counts were estimated. Sequencing was performed with immunoSEQ multiplex PCR; in TCRdb, only in-frame clones are kept and a portion is missing. That table furnishes V, J and clone size, whereas the DNA furnished D and trimming. This repertoire shows 25,000 to 35,000 clones, 85% to 90% found once; its top ten account for 12%. The clonotype originates from a human donor in a cohort sampled during active COVID-19. The donor label of this sample is uncertain. The sequenced sample consisted of peripheral blood.

The CDR3 DNA reads TGTGCCAGCAGTGCCGGGACAGGGGGGGAAGCTTTCTTT. Amino acid sequence: CASSAGTGGEAFF. The V call is TRBV6-4, the J call TRBJ1-1, with 11 positions matching TRBD1. The CDR3 runs 13 residues. The J segment lost 8 bases and the V segment lost 4 bases, leaving 3 bases of the junction unmatched. Germline V CDR1 and CDR2: MRHNA, SNTAGT.